One and the same sample provided the 21 T cell receptor beta chains below, sequenced in a study of tumor-infiltrating lymphocytes in primary liver carcinoma. Extraction of RNA together with DNA used 20-30 mg of unsorted bulk tissue. With a constant-region primer, TCR beta cDNA was made from 400 to 550 ng of total RNA. Library construction for TCR beta comprised three nested multiplex PCR rounds performed with slightly modified ARM-PCR. Rounds one and two of PCR, each of 10 cycles, were primed with TRBV1-TRBV30 forward primers and a C-beta reverse primer. TCRdb reanalysed the multiplex PCR reads using MiXCR and keeps one entry per CDR3 protein. The sample shows tens of thousands of distinct CDR3 sequences, 71% of them seen only once. The sequenced sample was liver tumor tissue from sampling region 5. The subset is: tumor region T5, tumor centre. The receptors here all came from a man between 35 and 55 years old with primary liver carcinoma and hepatitis B virus infection.

Turning to this clonotype: One end of the junction is discordant with germline, which a read error may explain. The genes are TRBV10-2 and TRBJ1-1; no reliable D call. From germline, CDR1 is WSHSY and CDR2 SAAADI. This CDR3 comprises 15 residues. The CDR3 is CASSESSSMNAEAFF. CDR3 nucleotide sequence: TGTGCCAGCAGTGAGTCAAGCAGTATGAACGCTGAAGCTTTCTTT.

About this clonotype itself: A much more abundant neighbour one base away suggests this may be a read error. CDR3 sequence reads: CASCPGADTQYF. The CDR3 region has the DNA TGTGCCAGCTGCCCCGGGGCAGATACGCAGTATTTT. This sequence joins TRBV7-9 and TRBJ2-3, with D perhaps TRBD2 (5 bases). Trimming removed 8 bases at V and 4 bases at J, with 10 bases between. The CDR3 is made up of 12 amino acids. Looked up from germline, CDR1 is SEHNR and CDR2 is FQNEAQ (reference sequence).

This clonotype appeared once. This is likely a read error, given that the CDR3 carries no conserved phenylalanine or tryptophan at its end. The V gene is TRBV5-4, the J gene TRBJ2-1; D not certain. The CDR3 loop spans 17 amino acids. CDR1 and CDR2 (germline): SGHNT, YYREEE (reference sequence). CDR3 coding DNA: TGTGCCAGCAGCCCCGAAGCGAGAACAAGCTCCAACAATGAGCAGTTCTCC. This translates into CASSPEARTSSNNEQFS.

At least ten counts were recorded for this clonotype. The chain joins TRBV10-3 to TRBJ1-2, with 7 nucleotides matching TRBD1. Germline CDR1 ENHRY, CDR2 SYGVKD. V shed 2 bases and J 6 bases; nucleotides not matched to a gene: 3. There are 13 residues in the CDR3. The CDR3 bases are TGTGCCATCAGTGAGGACAGGGACAATGGCTACACCTTC. It yields the protein CAISEDRDNGYTF.

Concerning this clonotype: A much larger clone sits a single nucleotide away, making a read error possible. The chain combines TRBV29-1 with TRBJ2-6; D may correspond to TRBD1 or TRBD2 (5 bases each). This CDR3 is built from 18 residues. Germline V CDR1 and CDR2: SQVTM, ANQGSEA. This CDR3 reads CKVEIRTGRALLANVLTF. CDR3 nucleotides: TGCAAGGTTGAAATCCGGACGGGGCGGGCTCTGTTGGCCAACGTCCTGACTTTC.

The rearrangement links TRBV29-1 to TRBJ2-3; 7 bases line up with TRBD2. Germline assignment: CDR1 SQVTM and CDR2 ANQGSEA. The CDR3 runs 14 residues. With 4 bases clipped from V and 1 base from J, the junction kept 5 bases outside the gene matches. In nucleotides, the CDR3 is TGCAGCGTTGGAGGTCGGGAGGGCACAGATACGCAGTATTTT. Encoded protein: CSVGGREGTDTQYF.

Turning to this clonotype: The junction differs from germline at one of its ends, possibly a read error. V and J are TRBV11-2 and TRBJ2-7; 9 positions agree with TRBD1. The CDR3 is made up of 14 amino acids. CDR1 and CDR2 (germline): SGHAT, FQNNGV. In DNA, the CDR3 is TGTGGCAGCAGCTCTACAGGGGGCAGGTACGAGCAGTACTTC. Residues: CGSSSTGGRYEQYF.

Regarding this clonotype: An end of the junction does not agree with germline; a read error may underlie this. This chain joins TRBV6-5 and TRBJ2-5, with D hard to call. CDR1 is MNHEY and CDR2 is SVGAGI in the germline V gene. The CDR3 consists of 14 residues. For the CDR3, the DNA is TGTGCCAGCAGTTACGATCTCAACCAAGAGACCCAATACTTC. It encodes CASSYDLNQETQYF.

This rearrangement joins TRBV13 to TRBJ2-1; D not certain. The CDR3 runs 12 residues. V dropped 3 bases and J dropped 6 bases, with 6 bases sitting between them. Germline V gene data show CDR1 as PRHDT and CDR2 as FYEKMQ (reference sequence). The CDR3 sequence: CASSFGVNEQFF. The CDR3 DNA reads TGTGCCAGCAGCTTTGGTGTCAATGAGCAGTTCTTC.

This clonotype was detected ten times or more. The chain links TRBV5-1 to TRBJ1-5; 9 bases are a match to TRBD1. Germline V gene data show CDR1 as SGHRS and CDR2 as YFSETQ. Trimming cost V 5 bases and J 3 bases; bases outside gene matches: 6. This CDR3 spans 15 amino acids. The CDR3 DNA follows: TGCGCCAGCAGTTCCACAGGGGGCGCCAATCAGCCCCAGCATTTT. Translating it yields CASSSTGGANQPQHF.

As regards this clonotype: Because it lacks the conserved phenylalanine or tryptophan at the end, this CDR3 is likely a read error. The chain joins TRBV6-1 to TRBJ2-3; no definite D call. The germline V gene encodes CDR1 MNHNS and CDR2 SASEGT. Deletions cut 5 bases from V and 2 bases from J, with 17 bases between. The CDR3 contains 16 residues. CDR3 amino acids: CASSQIAGLITDTQYL. CDR3 sequence (DNA): TGTGCCAGCAGTCAAATAGCAGGTTTAATCACAGATACGCAGTATTTA.

Comment on this clonotype: One base away lies a much larger clone, so this may be a sequencing read error. The chain carries TRBV28 and TRBJ2-3, with D tentatively TRBD1 or TRBD2 (5 bases each). V was pared by 8 bases and J by 2 bases, with 14 bases between. The germline V gene encodes CDR1 MDHEN and CDR2 SYDVKM. The CDR3 spans 14 residues. This chain's CDR3 is CASGSVGDTDTQYF. For the CDR3, the DNA is TGTGCCAGCGGTTCCGTGGGGGACACAGATACGCAGTATTTT.

The rearrangement links TRBV14 to TRBJ2-7; perhaps TRBD1 as D (6 bases). Germline-derived CDR1 and CDR2 are SGHDN and FVKESK. The CDR3 is made up of 14 amino acids. The ends were cut back, 5 bases at V and 4 bases at J, with 15 bases in the middle. CDR3 residues: CASSFRQETYEQYF. The CDR3 DNA sequence: TGTGCCAGCAGCTTCCGACAGGAAACTTACGAGCAGTACTTC.

A word on this clonotype: The germline gene is not matched at one end of the junction; a read error may be the cause. V and J are TRBV12-5 and TRBJ2-2; D unclear. The CDR3 runs to 16 residues. Germline-derived CDR1 and CDR2 are LGHNT and FRNRAP. CDR3: CASGPPCSSNTGELFF. The DNA for the CDR3 is TGTGCTAGTGGTCCCCCGTGCAGCTCAAACACAGGGGAGCTGTTTTTT.

As regards this clonotype: A junction end diverges from the germline sequence, so it may reflect a read error. The chain employs TRBV6-1 and TRBJ2-1; the match to TRBD2 covers 15 bases. Germline V gives CDR1 MNHNS, CDR2 SASEGT. This CDR3 has 18 amino acids. The CDR3 sequence is CGSSAAWTSGRAYNGQFF. Here the CDR3 DNA reads TGTGGCAGCAGTGCTGCCTGGACTAGCGGGAGGGCCTACAATGGGCAGTTCTTC.

Regarding this clonotype: Given a much more abundant clone one base away, this may be a read error. V usage is TRBV28 and J usage is TRBJ1-2, with 8 bases aligning to TRBD1. The CDR3 consists of 14 residues. Germline values: CDR1 MDHEN, CDR2 SYDVKM. The V and J ends lost 4 bases and 7 bases, in that order; junction bases with no gene match: 8. CDR3 DNA sequence: TGTGCCAGCAGTTACCCAGGGGGCGGCTTTGGCTACACCTTC. Protein product: CASSYPGGGFGYTF.

The chain has TRBV4-1 and TRBJ1-2; D is undetermined. V lost 10 bases and J lost 8, with 8 bases in between. The CDR3 loop spans 9 amino acids. Germline CDR1 MGHRA, CDR2 YSYEKL. In nucleotides, the CDR3 is TGCGCCACCATACCAGGCTACACCTTC. It is translated as CATIPGYTF.

This clonotype was counted a few times. A read error is likely, as this CDR3 ends without the conserved phenylalanine or tryptophan. V usage is TRBV4-1 and J usage is TRBJ2-7; possibly TRBD1 or TRBD2 for D (5 bases each). The CDR3 runs to 14 residues. With 9 bases removed from V and 0 bases from J, the gap between germline ends came to 15 bases. Germline V gene sequence: CDR1 MGHRA, CDR2 YSYEKL. In DNA, the CDR3 is TGCGCCAGTAGACCGGGGCCGAACTCCTACGAGCAGTACTTG. It is translated as CASRPGPNSYEQYL.

A remark on this clonotype: One end of the junction is discordant with germline, which a read error may explain. The chain uses TRBV10-1 and TRBJ2-1, with a possible D match to TRBD1 (5 bases). The CDR3 extends over 14 amino acids. Germline CDR1 and CDR2: WNHNN and SYGVQD (reference sequence). CDR3 nucleotide sequence: TGCGTCAACAGCGACAGAAGCTCCTACATTGAGCAGTTCTTC. Translated: CVNSDRSSYIEQFF.

Only a few counts were recorded for this clonotype. One base away lies a much larger clone, so this may be a sequencing read error. The rearrangement uses TRBV12-3 or TRBV12-4 and TRBJ1-2; no firm D call. The CDR3 has 14 residues. The CDR3 region is CANSTGQAIYGYTF. In DNA form, the CDR3 reads TGTGCCAACAGTACGGGCCAGGCGATCTATGGCTACACCTTC.

Details on this clonotype: At one of its ends the junction is not consistent with the germline gene, which may arise from a read error. The rearrangement links TRBV12-3 or TRBV12-4 to TRBJ2-1; 8 positions agree with TRBD2. This CDR3 has 17 amino acids. The CDR3 reads CVSSLKASGSSYNEQLF. The CDR3, as DNA: TGTGTCAGCAGTTTAAAGGCCAGCGGGAGCTCCTACAATGAGCAGCTCTTC.